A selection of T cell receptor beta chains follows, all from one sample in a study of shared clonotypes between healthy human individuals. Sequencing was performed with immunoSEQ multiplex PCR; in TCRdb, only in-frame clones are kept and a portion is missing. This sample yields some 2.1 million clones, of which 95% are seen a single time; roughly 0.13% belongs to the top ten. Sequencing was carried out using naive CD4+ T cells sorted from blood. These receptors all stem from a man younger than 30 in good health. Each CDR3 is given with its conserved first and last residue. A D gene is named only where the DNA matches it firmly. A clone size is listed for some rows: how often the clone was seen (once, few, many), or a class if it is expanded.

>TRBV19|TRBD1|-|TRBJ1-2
CASRQGATYGYTF
TGTGCCAGTAGGCAGGGGGCGACCTATGGCTACACCTTC
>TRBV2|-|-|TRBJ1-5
CASSWGGGQPQHF
TGTGCCAGCAGTTGGGGGGGCGGACAGCCCCAGCATTTT
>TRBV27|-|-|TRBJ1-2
CASSFGRARSYTF
TGTGCCAGCAGTTTCGGCAGGGCGCGGAGCTACACCTTC
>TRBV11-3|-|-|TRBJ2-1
CASSYGSSTYNEQFF
TGTGCCAGCAGTTACGGGAGCTCGACCTACAATGAGCAGTTCTTC
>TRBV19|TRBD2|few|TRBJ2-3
CASSWEGYTDTQYF
TGTGCCAGTAGTTGGGAGGGCTACACAGATACGCAGTATTTT
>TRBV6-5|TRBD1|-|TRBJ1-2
CATRTGHGYTF
TGTGCCACCCGGACAGGGCATGGCTACACCTTC
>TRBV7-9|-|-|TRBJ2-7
CASSLRQGRYEQYF
TGTGCCAGCAGCTTGAGGCAGGGGCGGTACGAGCAGTACTTC
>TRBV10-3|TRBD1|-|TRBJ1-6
CAISATDRGNSPLHF
TGTGCCATCAGTGCCACGGACAGGGGTAATTCACCCCTCCACTTT
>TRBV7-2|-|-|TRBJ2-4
CASSLAPVAKNIQYF
TGTGCCAGCAGCTTAGCCCCGGTAGCCAAAAACATTCAGTACTTC
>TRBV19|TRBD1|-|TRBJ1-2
CASSAVDRGYYGYTF
TGTGCCAGTAGCGCCGTCGACAGGGGCTACTATGGCTACACCTTC